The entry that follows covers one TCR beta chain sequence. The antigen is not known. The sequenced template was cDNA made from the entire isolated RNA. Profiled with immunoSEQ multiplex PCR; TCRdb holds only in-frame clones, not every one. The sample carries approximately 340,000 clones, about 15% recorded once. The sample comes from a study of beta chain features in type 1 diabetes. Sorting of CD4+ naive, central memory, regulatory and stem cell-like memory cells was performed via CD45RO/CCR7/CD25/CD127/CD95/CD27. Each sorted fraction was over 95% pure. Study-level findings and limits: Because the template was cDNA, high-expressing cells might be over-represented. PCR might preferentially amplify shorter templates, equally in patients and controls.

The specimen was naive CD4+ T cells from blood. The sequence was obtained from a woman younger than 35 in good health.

CDR3 sequence reads: CASSLSSGRAFEQYF. The CDR3 nucleotides are TGTGCCAGCAGTTTATCCAGCGGGAGGGCCTTCGAGCAGTACTTC. This chain joins TRBV27 and TRBJ2-7, with 10 bases aligning to TRBD2. Germline CDR1 and CDR2: MNHEY and SMNVEV (reference sequence). CDR3 size: 15 residues. The V gene end was trimmed by 0 bases and the J gene end by 6 bases; junction bases not matched to a gene: 5.